This entry features one TCR beta chain sequence. Time point reported: newly diagnosed GD, antithyroid drugs for less than 3 months. With RNA extracted from PBMCs as input, the TCR library was made. The source of the sample is a study of regulatory T cells in long-lasting Graves disease. Construction of the TCR beta libraries employed iRepertoire HTBI primers in conjunction with Arm-PCR of CDR3 regions. TCRdb reprocessed the multiplex PCR reads with MiXCR, giving one entry per CDR3 protein. The profile covers about 620,000 distinct CDR3 sequences, with around 15% appearing a single time and 15% to 20% taken by the ten largest. In germline, CDR1 is SQVTM, CDR2 ANQGSEA. CDR3 length: 14 amino acids. Trimming left V 3 bases short and J 0 bases short, with 9 bases between. This sample was also put to use in a study of T cells in Graves' hyperthyroidism and ophthalmopathy.

The chain uses TRBV29-1 and TRBJ2-1; D unclear. The starting material was peripheral blood mononuclear cells (PBMCs), obtained at new diagnosis, from a patient treated with antithyroid drugs. The sequence was obtained from a woman aged 25 to 39 with Graves disease. For the CDR3, the DNA is TGCAGCGTTGATGAAGACCTCTCCTACAATGAGCAGTTCTTC. Translated: CSVDEDLSYNEQFF.